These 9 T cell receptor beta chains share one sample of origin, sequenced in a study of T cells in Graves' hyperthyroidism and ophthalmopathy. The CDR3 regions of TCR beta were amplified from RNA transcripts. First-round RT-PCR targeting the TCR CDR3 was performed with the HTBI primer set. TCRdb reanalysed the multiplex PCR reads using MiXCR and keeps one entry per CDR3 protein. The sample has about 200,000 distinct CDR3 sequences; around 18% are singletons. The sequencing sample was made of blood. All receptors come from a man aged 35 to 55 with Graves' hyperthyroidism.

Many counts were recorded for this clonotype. The CDR3 is CASSKGGYYTGELFF. CDR3 nucleotides: TGTGCCAGCAGCAAAGGCGGGTATTACACCGGGGAGCTGTTTTTT. This chain links TRBV6-1 with TRBJ2-2; D perhaps matches TRBD2 (5 bases). This CDR3 has 15 amino acids. V was cut by 6 bases and J by 3 bases, with 14 bases left in between. Per the germline V gene, CDR1 is MNHNS and CDR2 is SASEGT.

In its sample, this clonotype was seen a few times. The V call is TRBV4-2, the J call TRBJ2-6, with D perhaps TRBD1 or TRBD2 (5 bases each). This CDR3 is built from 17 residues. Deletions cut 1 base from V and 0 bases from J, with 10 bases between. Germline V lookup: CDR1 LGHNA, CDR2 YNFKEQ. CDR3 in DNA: TGTGCCAGCAGCCAAGGGGTTGGGACCTCTGGGGCCAACGTCCTGACTTTC. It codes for CASSQGVGTSGANVLTF.

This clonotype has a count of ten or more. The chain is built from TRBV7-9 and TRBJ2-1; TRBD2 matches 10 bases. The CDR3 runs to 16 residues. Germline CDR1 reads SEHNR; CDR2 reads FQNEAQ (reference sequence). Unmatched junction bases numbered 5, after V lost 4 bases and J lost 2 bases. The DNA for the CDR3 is TGTGCCAGCAGCTCGTCACTAGCGGGGACCTACAATGAGCAGTTCTTC. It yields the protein CASSSSLAGTYNEQFF.

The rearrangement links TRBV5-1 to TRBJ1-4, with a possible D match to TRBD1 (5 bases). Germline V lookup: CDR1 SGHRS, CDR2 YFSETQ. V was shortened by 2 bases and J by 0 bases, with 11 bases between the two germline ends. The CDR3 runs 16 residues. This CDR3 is CASSFRQGPTNEKLFF. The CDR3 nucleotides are TGCGCCAGCAGCTTTCGTCAGGGTCCAACTAATGAAAAACTGTTTTTT.

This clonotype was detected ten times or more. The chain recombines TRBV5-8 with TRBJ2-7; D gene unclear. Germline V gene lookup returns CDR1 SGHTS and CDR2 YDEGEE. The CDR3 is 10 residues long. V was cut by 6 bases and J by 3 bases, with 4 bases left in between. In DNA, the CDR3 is TGTGCCAGCAATATCTACGAGCAGTACTTC. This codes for CASNIYEQYF. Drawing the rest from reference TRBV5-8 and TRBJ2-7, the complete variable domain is EAGVTQSPTHLIKTRGQQATLRCSPISGHTSVYWYQQALGLGLQFLLWYDEGEERNRGNFPPRFSGRQFPNYSSELNVNALELEDSALYLCASNIYEQYFGPGTRLTVT.

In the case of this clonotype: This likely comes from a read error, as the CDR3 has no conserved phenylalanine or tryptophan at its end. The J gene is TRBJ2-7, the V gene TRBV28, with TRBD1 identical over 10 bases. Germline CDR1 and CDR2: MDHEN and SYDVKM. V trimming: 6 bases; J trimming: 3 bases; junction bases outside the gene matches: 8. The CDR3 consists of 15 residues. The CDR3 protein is CASSRRDRGFYEQYL. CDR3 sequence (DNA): TGTGCCAGCAGCCGCCGGGACAGGGGATTCTACGAGCAGTACCTC.

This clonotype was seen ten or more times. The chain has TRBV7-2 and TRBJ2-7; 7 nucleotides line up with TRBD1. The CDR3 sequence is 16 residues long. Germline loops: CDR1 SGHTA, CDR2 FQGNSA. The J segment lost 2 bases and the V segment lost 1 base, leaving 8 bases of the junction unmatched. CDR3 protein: CASSLGGTGVPYEQYF. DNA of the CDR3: TGTGCCAGCAGCTTAGGTGGAACAGGGGTTCCCTACGAGCAGTACTTC.

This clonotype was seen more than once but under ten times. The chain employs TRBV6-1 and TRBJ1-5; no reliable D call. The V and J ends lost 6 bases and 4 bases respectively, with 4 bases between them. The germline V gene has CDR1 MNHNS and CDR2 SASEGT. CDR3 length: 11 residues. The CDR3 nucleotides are TGTGCCAGCAGGTTAAATCAGCCCCAGCATTTT. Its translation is CASRLNQPQHF.

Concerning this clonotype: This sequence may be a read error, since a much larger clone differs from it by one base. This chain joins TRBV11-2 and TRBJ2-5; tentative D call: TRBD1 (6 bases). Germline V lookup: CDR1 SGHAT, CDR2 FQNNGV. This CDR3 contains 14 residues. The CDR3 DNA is TGTGCCAGCAGCTTAGTATCAGGGGCAGAGACCCTGTACTTC. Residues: CASSLVSGAETLYF.